The next 3 T cell receptor beta chains were all read from a single sample in a study of T cells in women clearing cervical HPV infection (dated by TCRdb to the late 2010s). Preparation of the library involved the immunoSEQ multiplex PCR assay. Not all clones reach the TCRdb copy of this immuneACCESS table, which keeps in-frame sequences only. Checked studies attribute under half of the gap to unresolved V genes and leave the rest unexplained. This sample's table lists around 23,000 clones. 7.5% to 10% of the sample comes from the top ten. The sequenced sample consisted of blood buffy coat. These receptors all stem from a woman between 18 and 70 years old with a cervical HPV16 infection that either progressed to CIN3+ or cleared (not recorded which).

In the case of this clone: The read ends 3 residues early relative to the CDR3; the germline J gene fills the gap. This chain connects TRBV11-2 to TRBJ2-3, with 9 bases fitting TRBD1. The V gene's germline CDR1 is SGHAT and CDR2 FQNNGV. This CDR3 has 13 residues. This CDR3 is CASSTERQGAQYF. CDR3 DNA, as far as it was read: TGTGCCAGCAGCACCGAACGACAGGGGGCG.

As concerns this clone: The read finishes 3 residues shy of the CDR3 end, and the germline J gene is used to complete it. The V gene is TRBV28, the J gene TRBJ1-1; D unclear. This CDR3 spans 14 amino acids. CDR1 and CDR2 (germline): MDHEN, SYDVKM. V shed 5 bases and J shed 0 bases, with 10 bases lying between them. CDR3 DNA (partial): TGTGCCAGCAGTCCGCGACAAATGAACACTGAA. Translation gives CASSPRQMNTE. The CDR3, in full, reads CASSPRQMNTEAFF.

A remark on this clone: The read ends 3 residues early relative to the CDR3; the germline J gene fills the gap. The V call is TRBV5-8, the J call TRBJ2-3; D is undetermined. The germline CDR1 and CDR2 sequences are SGHTS and YDEGEE. The CDR3 runs 15 residues. Trimming removed 5 bases at V and 0 bases at J, with 13 bases between. This CDR3 is CASRLLTVSTDTQYF. The covered CDR3 bases are TGTGCCAGCAGATTGCTGACTGTAAGCACAGATACG.